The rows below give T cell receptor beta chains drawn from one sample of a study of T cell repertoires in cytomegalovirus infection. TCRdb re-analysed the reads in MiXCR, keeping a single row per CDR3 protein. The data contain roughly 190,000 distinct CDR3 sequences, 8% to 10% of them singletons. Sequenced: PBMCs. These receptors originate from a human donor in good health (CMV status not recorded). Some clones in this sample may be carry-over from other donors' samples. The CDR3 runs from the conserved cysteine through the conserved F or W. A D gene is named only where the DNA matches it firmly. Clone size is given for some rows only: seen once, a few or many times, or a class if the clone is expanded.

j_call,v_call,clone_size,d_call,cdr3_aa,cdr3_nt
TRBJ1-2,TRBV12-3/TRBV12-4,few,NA,CASVGGARLPGGYTF,TGTGCCAGCGTCGGGGGGGCGCGACTCCCGGGTGGCTACACCTTC
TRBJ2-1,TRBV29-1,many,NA,CSVVFLEGRLGYEQFF,TGCAGCGTTGTGTTCTTGGAGGGCCGATTAGGTTATGAGCAGTTCTTC
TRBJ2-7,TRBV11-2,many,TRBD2,CASSLDGGGPYEQYF,TGTGCCAGCAGCTTAGACGGGGGGGGCCCATACGAGCAGTACTTC
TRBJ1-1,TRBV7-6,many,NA,CASSLEEGVPNTEAFF,TGTGCCAGCAGCTTGGAGGAGGGTGTACCAAACACTGAAGCTTTCTTT
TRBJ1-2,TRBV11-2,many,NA,CASSLDRGFYGYTF,TGTGCCAGCAGCTTAGATCGGGGTTTCTATGGCTACACCTTC
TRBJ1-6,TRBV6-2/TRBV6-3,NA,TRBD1,CASARQGSSPLHF,TGTGCCAGCGCACGACAGGGGAGTTCACCCCTCCACTTT
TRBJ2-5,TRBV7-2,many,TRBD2,CASSLLIVRLAGKQETQYF,TGTGCCAGCAGCTTATTGATCGTCCGGCTAGCGGGAAAACAAGAGACCCAGTACTTC
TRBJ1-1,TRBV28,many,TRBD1,CASSLVQQGMTEAFF,TGTGCCAGCAGCCTTGTTCAACAGGGGATGACTGAAGCTTTCTTT
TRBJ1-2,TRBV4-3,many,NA,CASSQDKSGPTYTF,TGCGCCAGCAGCCAAGATAAGTCGGGACCCACTTACACCTTC
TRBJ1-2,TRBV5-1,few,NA,CASSPTGINYGYTF,TGCGCCAGCAGCCCAACAGGGATCAACTATGGCTACACCTTC
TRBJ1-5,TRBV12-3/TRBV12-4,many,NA,CASSPTPQPQHF,TGTGCCAGCAGTCCCACACCCCAGCCCCAGCATTTT
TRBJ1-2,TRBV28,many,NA,CASSRQEYGYTF,TGTGCCAGCAGTAGACAGGAGTATGGCTACACCTTC
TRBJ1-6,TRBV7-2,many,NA,CASSDGHPIHF,TGTGCCAGCAGCGACGGACACCCTATCCACTTT
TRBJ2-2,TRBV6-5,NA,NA,CASSTADRLGGELFF,TGTGCCAGCAGTACCGCCGACAGGTTAGGCGGGGAGCTGTTTTTT
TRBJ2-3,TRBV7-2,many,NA,CASSPGRGRGDTQYF,TGTGCCAGCAGCCCCGGGAGGGGGCGGGGAGATACGCAGTATTTT
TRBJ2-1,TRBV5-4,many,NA,CASSAGGTPQGDNEQFF,TGTGCCAGCAGCGCCGGCGGGACTCCCCAAGGGGACAATGAGCAGTTCTTC
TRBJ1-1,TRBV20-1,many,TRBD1,CSNHRGNTEAFF,TGCAGTAACCACAGGGGGAACACTGAAGCTTTCTTT
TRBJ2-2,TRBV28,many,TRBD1,CASRSSGQPTGELFF,TGTGCCAGCAGGAGTTCGGGACAGCCGACCGGGGAGCTGTTTTTT
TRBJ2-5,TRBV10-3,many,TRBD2,CAISERLAGGSETQYF,TGTGCCATCAGTGAGAGGCTAGCGGGAGGGTCAGAGACCCAGTACTTC
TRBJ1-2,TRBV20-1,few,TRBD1,CSASFRGEDYGYTF,TGCAGTGCTAGTTTCAGGGGGGAGGACTATGGCTACACCTTC
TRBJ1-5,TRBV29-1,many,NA,CSVLDSLNQPQHF,TGCAGCGTGCTAGACAGTCTTAATCAGCCCCAGCATTTT
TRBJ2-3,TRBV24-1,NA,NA,CATSDPSDTQYF,TGTGCCACCAGTGACCCATCAGATACGCAGTATTTT
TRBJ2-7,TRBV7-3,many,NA,CASSWAGSSIGEQYF,TGTGCCAGCAGCTGGGCAGGGTCCAGTATCGGCGAGCAGTACTTC
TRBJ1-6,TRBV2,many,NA,CASTAWRNNSPLHF,TGTGCCAGCACTGCGTGGAGAAATAATTCACCCCTCCACTTT
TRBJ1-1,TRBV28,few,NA,CASSLSSTPTAFF,TGTGCCAGCAGTTTATCATCGACCCCGACGGCTTTCTTT
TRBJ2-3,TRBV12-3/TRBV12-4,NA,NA,CASSPSEGTDTQYF,TGTGCCAGCAGTCCGAGCGAGGGCACAGATACGCAGTATTTT
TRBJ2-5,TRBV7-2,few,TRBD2,CASSEYLLGLRGGNLETQYF,TGTGCCAGCAGCGAATATCTATTGGGACTCCGGGGGGGTAACCTAGAGACCCAGTACTTC
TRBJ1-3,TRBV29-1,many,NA,CSVEGQALSGNTIYF,TGCAGCGTTGAAGGACAGGCGCTCTCTGGAAACACCATATATTTT
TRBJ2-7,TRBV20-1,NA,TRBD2,CSATLLASPYEQYF,TGCAGTGCTACCTTACTAGCGAGTCCCTACGAGCAGTACTTC
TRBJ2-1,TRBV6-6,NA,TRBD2,CASGTSSGRPGSEQFF,TGTGCCAGCGGCACCTCCAGCGGGAGACCGGGAAGTGAGCAGTTCTTC
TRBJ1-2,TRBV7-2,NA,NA,CASSLGGRYGYTF,TGTGCCAGCAGCCTGGGGGGGCGTTATGGCTACACCTTC
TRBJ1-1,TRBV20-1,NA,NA,CSAREGFNTEAFF,TGCAGTGCTAGGGAGGGTTTTAACACTGAAGCTTTCTTT
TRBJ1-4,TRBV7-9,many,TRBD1,CASSLAGTAATNEKLFF,TGTGCCAGCAGCTTAGCTGGGACAGCCGCAACTAATGAAAAACTGTTTTTT
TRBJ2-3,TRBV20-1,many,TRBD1,CSARDPWDRHRDTQYF,TGCAGTGCTAGAGATCCCTGGGACAGGCATCGAGATACGCAGTATTTT
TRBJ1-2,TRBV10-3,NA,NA,CAISETVSYGYTF,TGTGCCATCAGTGAGACGGTATCCTATGGCTACACCTTC
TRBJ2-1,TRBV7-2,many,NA,CAIGRAGAINEQFF,TGTGCCATCGGGAGAGCCGGAGCAATCAATGAGCAGTTCTTC
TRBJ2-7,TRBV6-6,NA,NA,CATRAGDYEQYF,TGTGCCACTCGGGCCGGGGACTACGAGCAGTACTTC